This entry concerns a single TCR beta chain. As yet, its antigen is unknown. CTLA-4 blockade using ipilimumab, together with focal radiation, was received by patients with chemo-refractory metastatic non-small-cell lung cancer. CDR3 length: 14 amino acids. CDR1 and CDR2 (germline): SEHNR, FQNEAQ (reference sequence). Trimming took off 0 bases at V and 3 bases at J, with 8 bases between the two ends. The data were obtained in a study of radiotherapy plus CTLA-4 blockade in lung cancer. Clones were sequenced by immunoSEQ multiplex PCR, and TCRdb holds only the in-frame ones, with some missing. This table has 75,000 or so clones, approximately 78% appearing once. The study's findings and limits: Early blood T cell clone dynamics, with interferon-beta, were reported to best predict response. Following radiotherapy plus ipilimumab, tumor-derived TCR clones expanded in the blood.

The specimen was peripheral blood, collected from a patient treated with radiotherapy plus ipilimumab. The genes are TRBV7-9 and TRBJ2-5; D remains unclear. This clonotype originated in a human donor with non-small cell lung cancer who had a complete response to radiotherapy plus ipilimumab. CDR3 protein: CASSLAQDKETQYF. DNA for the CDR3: TGTGCCAGCAGCTTAGCGCAAGATAAAGAGACCCAGTACTTC.